This is a list of T cell receptor beta chains from one sample in a study of cytomegalovirus exposure and HLA in healthy donors. Clones were sequenced by immunoSEQ multiplex PCR, and TCRdb holds only the in-frame ones, with some missing. The sample consists of 99,000 or so clones, roughly four fifths of them appearing once. The sequenced sample was PBMCs. These receptor sequences come from a female donor in good health and CMV-seropositive. The CDR3 runs from the conserved cysteine through the conserved F or W. The D gene is left open where the match is weak. Expanded clones are given a class, and other clones once, few, many or no size at all.

d_gene,abundance,v_gene,j_gene,CDR3nt,CDR3aa
.,.,TRBV12-2,TRBJ2-7,TGTGCAAGTCGCTCCCCAATCGGCGGGGGCTCCTACGAGCAGTACTTC,CASRSPIGGGSYEQYF
.,.,TRBV29-1,TRBJ1-4,TGCAGCGTTGAAGAGGGGGCTGAAAAACTGTTTTTT,CSVEEGAEKLFF
TRBD2,.,TRBV10-3,TRBJ2-3,TGTGCCACTAGCGGGGGGGCCGTTACAGATACGCAGTATTTT,CATSGGAVTDTQYF
TRBD2,.,TRBV5-4,TRBJ2-5,TGTGCCAGCAGCCAAAAACCGGGACTAGGGCAAGAGACCCAGTACTTC,CASSQKPGLGQETQYF
TRBD2,.,TRBV5-1,TRBJ2-3,TGCGCCAGCAGCTTGGGGGGGGGACGCACAGATACGCAGTATTTT,CASSLGGGRTDTQYF
.,few,TRBV7-9,TRBJ2-5,TGTGCCAGCAGCTGGAATACAAACACGGGGCAAGAGACCCAGTACTTC,CASSWNTNTGQETQYF
.,once,TRBV7-9,TRBJ1-2,TGTGCCAGCAGCTTAGGCAGGGACACGCGAGGCTACACCTTC,CASSLGRDTRGYTF
TRBD2,.,TRBV9,TRBJ2-1,TGTGCCAGCAGCGGAAGGACTAGCGGGAGAAATGATGAGCAGTTCTTC,CASSGRTSGRNDEQFF
TRBD1,.,TRBV7-9,TRBJ1-3,TGTGCCAGCAATTTAGACGACAGGGAATCTGGAAACACCATATATTTT,CASNLDDRESGNTIYF
TRBD1,.,TRBV5-1,TRBJ1-4,TGCGCCAGCAGCCCCGGACAGGGAGAGAATGAAAAACTGTTTTTT,CASSPGQGENEKLFF
TRBD1,.,TRBV5-6,TRBJ2-4,TGTGCCAGCAGCTTGTTATGGACAGGGGGCCAACCGATGGACTTC,CASSLLWTGGQPMDF
TRBD1,.,TRBV10-3,TRBJ1-1,TGTGCCATCAGTTCAGGGGGCGCGAACACTGAAGCTTTCTTT,CAISSGGANTEAFF
TRBD1,.,TRBV7-9,TRBJ1-1,TGTTCCAGCAGCTTAATGGGACAGGGGATGAACACTGAAGCTTTCTTT,CSSSLMGQGMNTEAFF
TRBD1,.,TRBV18,TRBJ1-1,TGTGCCAGTACAGGGGTGAACACTGAAGCTTTCTTT,CASTGVNTEAFF
.,.,TRBV15,TRBJ1-2,TGTGCCACCAGCAGAGGGGGCAGGGGATACTATGGCTACCCCTTC,CATSRGGRGYYGYPF
TRBD1,few,TRBV5-1,TRBJ2-5,TGCGCCAGCAGCCCGAGACAGGGGTACGAGACCCAGTACTTC,CASSPRQGYETQYF
.,.,TRBV6-5,TRBJ1-3,TGTGCCAGCAGTCCACTGCGCTCTGGAAACACCATATATTTT,CASSPLRSGNTIYF
TRBD2,.,TRBV4-2,TRBJ2-1,TGTGCCAGCAGCCTTAGCGGGGCACACAATGAGCAGTTCTTC,CASSLSGAHNEQFF
.,.,TRBV2,TRBJ2-4,TGTGCCAGCAGTGAAGGGCAGGGGAAGGCCAAAAACATTCAGTACTTC,CASSEGQGKAKNIQYF
.,.,TRBV6-6,TRBJ1-1,TGTGCCAGCAGTTATACAGGGACGGGCACTGAAGCTTTCTTT,CASSYTGTGTEAFF
TRBD2,.,TRBV10-1,TRBJ2-1,TGCGCCAGCAGTGAGTCGCATGGGGCTAGCGGGAGGAATGAGCAGTTCTTC,CASSESHGASGRNEQFF
.,once,TRBV9,TRBJ1-4,TGTGCCAGCAGCGTAGGCGGTAGGAGGGGAAATGAAAAACTGTTTTTT,CASSVGGRRGNEKLFF
.,.,TRBV27,TRBJ2-1,TGTGCCAGCACACGGCGGGAACAGGGGCTGACCTTGAGCTCCTACAATGAGCAGTTCTTC,CASTRREQGLTLSSYNEQFF
.,.,TRBV10-2,TRBJ1-3,TGCGCCAGCTCCTTAGAGACAGGCTCTGGAAACACCATATATTTT,CASSLETGSGNTIYF
TRBD1,.,TRBV7-8,TRBJ2-7,TGTGCCAGCAGCCCCCCAGGGACAGGGGGCTACGAGCAGTACTTC,CASSPPGTGGYEQYF
.,.,TRBV5-1,TRBJ2-3,TGCGCCAGCAGCTTTGAACTCGCCCCGGGTACGCAGTATTTT,CASSFELAPGTQYF
.,once,TRBV21-1,TRBJ1-5,TGTGCCAGCAGCAAAGAATTGGGCAGGGGCAATCAGCCCCAGCATTTT,CASSKELGRGNQPQHF
TRBD1,.,TRBV25-1,TRBJ1-3,TGTGCCAGCAGTACTACAGGGGGCGGTGGAAACACCATATATTTT,CASSTTGGGGNTIYF
.,.,TRBV6-1,TRBJ2-1,TGTGCCAGCAGTGAAGCGGGGGCAGGGTTCTACAATGAGCAGTTCTTC,CASSEAGAGFYNEQFF
.,.,TRBV6-5,TRBJ2-1,TGTGCCAGCAGTGGCAGGGGGGTTATCTACAATGAGCAGTTCTTC,CASSGRGVIYNEQFF
.,.,TRBV7-9,TRBJ1-2,TGTGCCAGCAGCTTAGGGGCGCCGCTTAACTATGGCTACACCTTC,CASSLGAPLNYGYTF
.,.,TRBV5-1,TRBJ2-5,TGCGCCAGCAGCTTGGGTGTGACGCGGGTTACCCAGTACTTC,CASSLGVTRVTQYF
TRBD2,few,TRBV18,TRBJ2-7,TGTGCCAGCTCACCAGACGCGGGGGGCGGGCAGTACTTC,CASSPDAGGGQYF
.,.,TRBV25-1,TRBJ2-7,TGTGCCAGCAGTGGTCACGGACAGTTGGACGAGCAGTACTTC,CASSGHGQLDEQYF
TRBD2,.,TRBV28,TRBJ2-5,TGTGCCAGTAACTTAGGACTAGCGGGATCAGAGACCCAGTACTTC,CASNLGLAGSETQYF
.,.,TRBV29-1,TRBJ1-2,TGCAGCGTAGATAGGGGCACCGGCTATGGCTACACCTTC,CSVDRGTGYGYTF
TRBD1,once,TRBV28,TRBJ1-2,TGTGCCAGCAGGAGGGGACAGCTTAACTATGGCTACACCTTC,CASRRGQLNYGYTF
TRBD1,.,TRBV5-1,TRBJ2-2,TGCGCCAGCAGCTTGACAGGGGGGAGGACCGGGGAGCTGTTTTTT,CASSLTGGRTGELFF
.,.,TRBV30,TRBJ2-4,TGTGCCTGGAGAGGAGGGCCTGGAAACATTCAGTACTTC,CAWRGGPGNIQYF
TRBD1,.,TRBV10-2,TRBJ2-7,TGCGCCAGCAGGACCGGGACAGAGCACTACGAGCAGTACTTC,CASRTGTEHYEQYF